The count of the clone carrying this TCR beta chain is one. Its antigen is not known. These data belong to a study of T-cell reconstitution after alpha-beta-depleted transplantation in children. Study-level points and caveats: T-cell counts and diversity at one year following transplant were attributed mainly to newly produced T cells. At around two months after transplant, the alpha-beta T cells were reportedly derived from several hundred expanded clones that came from non-depleted graft cells.

Using unique molecular identifiers, the investigators prepared the TCRbeta library. TCRdb independently ran MiXCR on the PCR reads; one entry per CDR3 protein. The sample lists 600,000 or so distinct CDR3 sequences, 23% occurring once. Trimming took 3 bases from V and 1 from J, leaving 10 bases between them. The CDR3 is made up of 14 amino acids. The germline V gene encodes CDR1 SGHDT and CDR2 YYEEEE. This receptor was obtained from a boy less than two years old who had a stem cell transplant for acute myeloid leukemia, so the T cells may come from the graft donor. Sequenced here: PBMCs, mostly from graft donor cells, sampled 360 days after TCRalphabeta/CD19-depleted stem cell transplant. This rearrangement joins TRBV5-6 to TRBJ2-5; D may be TRBD1 (6 bases). The CDR3: CASSSTGFQETQYF. The CDR3 DNA reads as TGTGCCAGCAGCTCGACAGGTTTCCAAGAGACCCAGTACTTC.